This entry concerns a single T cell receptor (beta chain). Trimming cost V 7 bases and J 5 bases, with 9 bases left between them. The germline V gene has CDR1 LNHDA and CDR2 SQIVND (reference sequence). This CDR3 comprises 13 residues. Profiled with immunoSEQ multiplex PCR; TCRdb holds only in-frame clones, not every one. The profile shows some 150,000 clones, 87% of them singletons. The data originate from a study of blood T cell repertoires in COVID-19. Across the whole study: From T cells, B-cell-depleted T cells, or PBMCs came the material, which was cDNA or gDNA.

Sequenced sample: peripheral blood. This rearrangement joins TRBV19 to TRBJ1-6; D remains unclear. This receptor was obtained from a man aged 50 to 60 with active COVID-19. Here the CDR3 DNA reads TGTGCCAGTAAACAGATGGATAATTCACCCCTCCACTTT. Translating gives CASKQMDNSPLHF.